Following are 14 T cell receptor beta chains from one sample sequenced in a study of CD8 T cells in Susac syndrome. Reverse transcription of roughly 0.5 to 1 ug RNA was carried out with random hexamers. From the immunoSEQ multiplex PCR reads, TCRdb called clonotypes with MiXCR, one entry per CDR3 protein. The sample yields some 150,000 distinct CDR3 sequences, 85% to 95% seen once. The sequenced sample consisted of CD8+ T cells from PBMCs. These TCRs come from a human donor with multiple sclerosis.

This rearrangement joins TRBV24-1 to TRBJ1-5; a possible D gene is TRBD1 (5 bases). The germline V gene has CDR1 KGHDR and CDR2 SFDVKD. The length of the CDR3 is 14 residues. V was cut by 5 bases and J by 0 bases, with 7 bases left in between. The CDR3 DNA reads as TGTGCCACCAGTGCTAGGGGTAGCAATCAGCCCCAGCATTTT. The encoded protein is CATSARGSNQPQHF.

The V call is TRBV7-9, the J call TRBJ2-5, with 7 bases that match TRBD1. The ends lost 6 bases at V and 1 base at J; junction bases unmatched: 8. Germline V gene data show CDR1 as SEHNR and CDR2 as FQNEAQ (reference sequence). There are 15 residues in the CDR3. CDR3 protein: CASSSPDRAQETQYF. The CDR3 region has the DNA TGTGCCAGCAGTTCACCCGACAGGGCCCAAGAGACCCAGTACTTC.

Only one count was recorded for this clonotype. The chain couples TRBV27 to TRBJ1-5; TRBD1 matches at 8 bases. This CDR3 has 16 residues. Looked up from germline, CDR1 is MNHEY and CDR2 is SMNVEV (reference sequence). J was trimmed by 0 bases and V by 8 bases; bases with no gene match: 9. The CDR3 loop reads CASRDRSSYSNQPQHF. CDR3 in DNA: TGTGCCAGCCGGGACAGGAGTTCCTATAGCAATCAGCCCCAGCATTTT.

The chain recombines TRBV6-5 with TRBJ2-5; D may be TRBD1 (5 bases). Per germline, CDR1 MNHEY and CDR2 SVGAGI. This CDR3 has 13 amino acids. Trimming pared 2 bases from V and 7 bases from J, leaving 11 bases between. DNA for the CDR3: TGTGCCAGCAGTTACGGCAGGGTCGCGACCCAGTACTTC. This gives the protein CASSYGRVATQYF.

CDR3 protein: CASSFNGRNTEAFF. As DNA, the CDR3 is TGTGCCAGCAGCTTTAATGGGAGGAACACTGAAGCTTTCTTT. The gene calls are TRBV13 and TRBJ1-1; no clear D gene. CDR1 PRHDT and CDR2 FYEKMQ come from the germline V gene (reference sequence). V was pared by 3 bases and J by 1 base, with 9 bases between. CDR3 size: 14 residues.

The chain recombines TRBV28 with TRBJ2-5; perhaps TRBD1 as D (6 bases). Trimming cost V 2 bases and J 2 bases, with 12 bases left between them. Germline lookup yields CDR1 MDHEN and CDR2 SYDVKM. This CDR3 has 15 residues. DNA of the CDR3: TGTGCCAGCAGTTTACGGGACAACATGCAAGAGACCCAGTACTTC. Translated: CASSLRDNMQETQYF.

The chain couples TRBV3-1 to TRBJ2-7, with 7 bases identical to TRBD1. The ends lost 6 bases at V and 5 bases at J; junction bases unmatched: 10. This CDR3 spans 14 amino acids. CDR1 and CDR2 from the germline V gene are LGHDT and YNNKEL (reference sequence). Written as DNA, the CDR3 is TGTGCCAGCAGTATTATACAGGGGAGTAACGAGCAGTACTTC. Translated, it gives CASSIIQGSNEQYF.

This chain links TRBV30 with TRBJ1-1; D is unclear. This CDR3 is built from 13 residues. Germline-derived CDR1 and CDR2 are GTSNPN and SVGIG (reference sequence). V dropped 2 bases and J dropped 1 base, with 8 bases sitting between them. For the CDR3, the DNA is TGTGCCTGGAGTCTTTCAGGGAACACTGAAGCTTTCTTT. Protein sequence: CAWSLSGNTEAFF.

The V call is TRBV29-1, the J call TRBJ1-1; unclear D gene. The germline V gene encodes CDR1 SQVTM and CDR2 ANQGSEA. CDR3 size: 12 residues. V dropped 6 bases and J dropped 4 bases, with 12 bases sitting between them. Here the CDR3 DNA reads TGCAGCGTAAGTAGGGTTTTCACTGAAGCTTTCTTT. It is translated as CSVSRVFTEAFF.

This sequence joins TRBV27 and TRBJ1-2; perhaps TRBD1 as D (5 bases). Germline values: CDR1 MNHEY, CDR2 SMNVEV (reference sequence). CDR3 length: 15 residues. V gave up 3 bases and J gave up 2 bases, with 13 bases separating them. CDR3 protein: CASSFRFGGNYGYTF. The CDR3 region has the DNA TGTGCCAGCAGTTTCAGGTTCGGGGGGAACTATGGCTACACCTTC.

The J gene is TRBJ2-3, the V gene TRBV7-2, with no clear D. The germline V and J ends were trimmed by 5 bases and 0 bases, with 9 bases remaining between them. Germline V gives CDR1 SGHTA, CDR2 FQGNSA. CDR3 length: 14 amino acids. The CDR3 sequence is CASSPPTSTDTQYF. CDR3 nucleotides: TGTGCCAGCAGCCCACCGACAAGCACAGATACGCAGTATTTT.

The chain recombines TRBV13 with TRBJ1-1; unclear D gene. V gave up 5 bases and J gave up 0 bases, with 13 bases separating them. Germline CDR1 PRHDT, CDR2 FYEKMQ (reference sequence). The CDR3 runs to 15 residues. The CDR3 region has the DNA TGTGCCAGCAGCAACGTGTACGACTTGAACACTGAAGCTTTCTTT. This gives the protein CASSNVYDLNTEAFF.

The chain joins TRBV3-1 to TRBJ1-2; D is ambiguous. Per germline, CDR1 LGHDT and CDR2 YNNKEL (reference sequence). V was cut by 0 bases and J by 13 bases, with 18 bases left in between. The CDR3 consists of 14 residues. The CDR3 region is CASSQDSTGRRPTF. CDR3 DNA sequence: TGTGCCAGCAGCCAAGATTCGACCGGGAGACGACCCACCTTC.

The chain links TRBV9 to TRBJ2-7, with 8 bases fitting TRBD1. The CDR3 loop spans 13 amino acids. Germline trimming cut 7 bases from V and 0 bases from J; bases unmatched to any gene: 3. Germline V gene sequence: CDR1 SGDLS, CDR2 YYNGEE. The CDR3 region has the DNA TGTGCCAGCGGGGACAGGTTCTCCTACGAGCAGTACTTC. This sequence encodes CASGDRFSYEQYF.